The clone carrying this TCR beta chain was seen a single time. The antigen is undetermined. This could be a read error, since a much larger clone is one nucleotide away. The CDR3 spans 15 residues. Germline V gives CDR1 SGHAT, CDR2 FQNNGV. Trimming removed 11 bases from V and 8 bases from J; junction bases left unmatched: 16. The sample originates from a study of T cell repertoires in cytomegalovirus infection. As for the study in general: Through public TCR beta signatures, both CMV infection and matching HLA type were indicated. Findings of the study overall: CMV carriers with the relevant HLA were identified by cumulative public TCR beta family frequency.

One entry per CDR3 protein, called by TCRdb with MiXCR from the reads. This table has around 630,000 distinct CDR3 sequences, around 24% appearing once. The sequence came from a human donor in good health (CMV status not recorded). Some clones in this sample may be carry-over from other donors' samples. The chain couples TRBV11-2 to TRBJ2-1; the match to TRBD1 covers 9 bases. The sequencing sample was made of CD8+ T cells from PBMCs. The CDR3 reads CAGIPPGTGFHEQFF. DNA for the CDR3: TGTGCCGGCATCCCCCCCGGGACAGGGTTCCATGAGCAGTTCTTC. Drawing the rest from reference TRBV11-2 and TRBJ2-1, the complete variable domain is EAGVAQSPRYKIIEKRQSVAFWCNPISGHATLYWYQQILGQGPKLLIQFQNNGVVDDSQLPKDRFSAERLKGVDSTLKIQPAKLEDSAVYLCAGIPPGTGFHEQFFGPGTRLTVL.